This T cell receptor (beta chain) derives from a study of PD-L1 blockade in urothelial cancer. Study background: About 90% of the roughly 29 patients were men with bladder-origin urothelial cancer. Blood was subjected to analysis at 3 weeks (second dose) and 6 weeks following treatment start.

Whole-study results and caveats: Better survival was predicted when blood TCR clonality before treatment fell below the median.

Every PCR got spiked synthetic TCR analog templates. The protocol was immunoSEQ multiplex PCR, while the TCRdb copy is restricted to in-frame clones and leaves out a portion. The sample has around 100,000 clones, roughly nine tenths seen once. As to this clone: Antigen specificity is unknown.

The CDR3 extends over 14 amino acids. J was trimmed by 6 bases and V by 7 bases; bases with no gene match: 3. From germline, CDR1 is MNHNS and CDR2 SASEGT. This receptor was obtained from a woman of 80 years or more with urothelial cancer. The genes are TRBV6-1 and TRBJ2-2; 12 bases match TRBD1. Specimen: PBMCs, collected around atezolizumab (anti-PD-L1) treatment. The CDR3 DNA reads TGTGCCAGCATCCGGGACAGGGGGCCCGGGGAGCTGTTTTTT. This translates into CASIRDRGPGELFF.